Each of the 3 T cell receptor beta chains below was sequenced from the same sample in a study of OX40 agonist ivuxolimab in advanced cancers. Using immunoSEQ multiplex PCR, the repertoire was profiled, and TCRdb retains in-frame clones only, with some absent. In the table there are about 90,000 clones, more than 80% of which are singletons. The input for sequencing was CD4+ or CD8+ T cells sorted from blood, taken in a trial of the OX40 agonist ivuxolimab. All receptors come from an adult with an advanced solid tumor such as melanoma, head and neck, liver or kidney cancer.

This chain uses TRBV29-1 with TRBJ2-1, with D perhaps matching TRBD2 (8 bases). The CDR3 loop spans 18 amino acids. The germline V gene has CDR1 SQVTM and CDR2 ANQGSEA. The V end lost 3 bases, the J end lost 0 bases, and 21 bases lay between the germline ends. CDR3 bases: TGCAGCGTTGAGGGCAGGGGGAACGCGGGAGGCTCCTACAATGAGCAGTTCTTC. It specifies CSVEGRGNAGGSYNEQFF.

In its sample, this clone was seen a few times. This chain joins TRBV11-2 and TRBJ1-2; TRBD1 matches at 10 bases. V shed 5 bases and J 6 bases; nucleotides not matched to a gene: 12. The germline gives CDR1 SGHAT, CDR2 FQNNGV. The length of the CDR3 is 16 residues. CDR3 residues: CASSHFRQGAQHGYTF. For the CDR3, the DNA is TGTGCCAGCAGCCATTTCAGACAGGGGGCCCAGCATGGCTACACCTTC.

A few counts support this clone. This sequence joins TRBV27 and TRBJ2-7, with TRBD1 as a possible D gene (6 bases). Trimming shortened V by 3 bases and J by 2 bases, and 8 bases separated the two germline ends. Germline V gene sequence: CDR1 MNHEY, CDR2 SMNVEV (reference sequence). The CDR3 runs to 13 residues. CDR3 loop: CASSLTGPYEQYF. CDR3 DNA sequence: TGTGCCAGCAGTTTGACAGGACCCTACGAGCAGTACTTC.